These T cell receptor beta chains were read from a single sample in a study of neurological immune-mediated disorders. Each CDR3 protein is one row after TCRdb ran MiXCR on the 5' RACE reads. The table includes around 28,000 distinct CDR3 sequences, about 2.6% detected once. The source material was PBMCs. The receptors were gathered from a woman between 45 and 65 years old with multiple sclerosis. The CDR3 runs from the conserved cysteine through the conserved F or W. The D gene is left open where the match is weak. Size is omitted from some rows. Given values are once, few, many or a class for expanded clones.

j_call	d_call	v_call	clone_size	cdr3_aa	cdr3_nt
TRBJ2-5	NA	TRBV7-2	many	CASSPDSVSETQYF	TGTGCCAGCAGCCCTGACTCCGTCAGCGAGACCCAGTACTTC
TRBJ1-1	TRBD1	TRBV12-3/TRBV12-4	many	CASSSRTGNTEAFF	TGTGCCAGCAGTTCAAGGACAGGGAACACTGAAGCTTTCTTT
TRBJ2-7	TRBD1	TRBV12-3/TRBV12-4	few	CASSLQGAPIEQYF	TGTGCCAGCAGTCTCCAGGGGGCCCCCATCGAGCAGTACTTC
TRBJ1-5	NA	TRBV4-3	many	CASSQDGRASNQPQHF	TGCGCCAGCAGCCAAGATGGGAGGGCTAGCAATCAGCCCCAGCATTTT
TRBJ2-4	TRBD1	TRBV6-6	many	CASSYDPTGAGYF	TGTGCCAGCAGTTACGATCCGACAGGGGCGGGGTACTTC
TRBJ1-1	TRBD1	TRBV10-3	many	CAISFQGDTEAFF	TGTGCCATCAGTTTCCAGGGGGACACTGAAGCTTTCTTT
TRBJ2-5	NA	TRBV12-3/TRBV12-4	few	CASSGIQRGETQYF	TGTGCCAGCAGCGGCATCCAACGGGGGGAGACCCAGTACTTC
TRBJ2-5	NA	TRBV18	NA	CASSRLTGEETQYF	TGTGCCAGCTCACGGCTTACAGGAGAAGAGACCCAGTACTTC
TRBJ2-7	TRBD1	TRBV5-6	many	CASSPDREGQYF	TGTGCCAGCAGCCCGGACAGGGAAGGGCAGTACTTC
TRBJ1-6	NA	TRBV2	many	CASRGVGSYNSPLHF	TGTGCCAGCCGGGGAGTTGGCTCCTATAATTCACCCCTCCACTTT
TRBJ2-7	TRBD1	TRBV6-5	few	CASRTGQGPYEQYF	TGTGCCAGCAGAACCGGACAGGGGCCCTACGAGCAGTACTTC
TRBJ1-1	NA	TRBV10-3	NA	CAISDPDRNTEAFF	TGTGCCATCAGTGACCCGGACAGGAACACTGAAGCTTTCTTT
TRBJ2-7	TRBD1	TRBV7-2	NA	CASSLAGQATYEQYF	TGTGCCAGCAGCTTAGCGGGACAGGCGACCTACGAGCAGTACTTC
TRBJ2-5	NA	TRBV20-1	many	CSAGGRETQYF	TGCAGTGCTGGGGGCCGAGAGACCCAGTACTTC
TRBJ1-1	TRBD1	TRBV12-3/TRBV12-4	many	CASTRGQGRNTEAFF	TGTGCCAGCACTCGTGGACAGGGAAGGAACACTGAAGCTTTCTTT
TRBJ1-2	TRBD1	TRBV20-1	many	CSAERQGPNYGYTF	TGCAGTGCTGAACGACAGGGGCCTAACTATGGCTACACCTTC
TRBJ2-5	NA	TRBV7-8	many	CASSFGGTHKETQYF	TGTGCCAGCAGCTTCGGGGGCACACACAAGGAGACCCAGTACTTC
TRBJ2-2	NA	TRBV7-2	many	CASSLGGANTGELFF	TGTGCCAGCAGCTTGGGGGGGGCAAACACCGGGGAGCTGTTTTTT
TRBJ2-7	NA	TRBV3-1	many	CASSQDLFGGNEQYF	TGTGCCAGCAGCCAAGATTTATTTGGGGGGAACGAGCAGTACTTC
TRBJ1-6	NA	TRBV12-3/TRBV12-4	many	CASSFLAGGSYNSPLHF	TGTGCCAGCAGTTTTTTGGCCGGGGGCTCCTATAATTCACCCCTCCACTTT
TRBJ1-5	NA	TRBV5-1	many	CASTFRREGEQPQHF	TGCGCCAGCACCTTCCGGAGGGAGGGGGAGCAGCCCCAGCATTTT
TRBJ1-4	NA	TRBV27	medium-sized	CASSLGNRLWAPNEKLFF	TGTGCCAGCAGTTTAGGGAATAGACTCTGGGCTCCCAATGAAAAACTGTTTTTT
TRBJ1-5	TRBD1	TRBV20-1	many	CSATTGVVNQPQHF	TGCAGTGCAACGACAGGGGTCGTCAATCAGCCCCAGCATTTT
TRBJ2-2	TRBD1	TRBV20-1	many	CSARDARQGPTGELFF	TGCAGTGCTAGAGATGCGAGACAGGGACCCACCGGGGAGCTGTTTTTT
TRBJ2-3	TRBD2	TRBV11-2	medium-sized	CASSLDWPGLAGDTQYF	TGTGCCAGCAGCTTAGATTGGCCGGGACTAGCGGGAGATACGCAGTATTTT
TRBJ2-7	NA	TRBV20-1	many	CSATPGGAFYEQYF	TGCAGTGCAACCCCAGGGGGGGCATTCTACGAGCAGTACTTC
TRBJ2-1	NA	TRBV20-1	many	CSGVRDMGVNEQFF	TGCAGTGGTGTCCGGGACATGGGCGTTAATGAGCAGTTCTTC
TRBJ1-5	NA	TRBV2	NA	CASSGQGNQPQNF	TGTGCCAGCAGTGGCCAGGGCAATCAGCCCCAGAATTTT
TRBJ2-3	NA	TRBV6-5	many	CASRIDVADTQYF	TGTGCCAGCAGAATAGACGTCGCAGATACGCAGTATTTT
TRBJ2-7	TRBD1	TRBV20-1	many	CSASDRAYEQYF	TGCAGTGCCTCGGACAGGGCCTACGAGCAGTACTTC
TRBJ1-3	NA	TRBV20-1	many	CSASTVRRGSGNTIYF	TGCAGTGCTTCAACGGTCCGCAGGGGCTCTGGAAACACCATATATTTT
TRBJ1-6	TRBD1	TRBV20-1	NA	CSATRTGFSPLNF	TGCAGTGCTACCAGGACAGGGTTTTCACCCCTCAACTTT
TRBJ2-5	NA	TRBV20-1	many	CSAIQKHQETQYF	TGCAGTGCCATACAAAAACACCAAGAGACCCAGTACTTC
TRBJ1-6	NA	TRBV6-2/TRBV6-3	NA	CASRVRSYNSPLHF	TGTGCCAGCCGAGTGAGGTCCTATAATTCACCCCTCCACTTT
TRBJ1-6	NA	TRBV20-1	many	CSATNEGSRSPLNF	TGCAGTGCTACGAACGAAGGGTCGAGATCACCCCTCAACTTT
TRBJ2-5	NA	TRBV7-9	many	CASSPRETQYF	TGTGCCAGCAGCCCCCGAGAGACCCAGTACTTC
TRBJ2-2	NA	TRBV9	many	CASSVDGTGELFF	TGTGCCAGCAGCGTAGATGGTACCGGGGAGCTGTTTTTT
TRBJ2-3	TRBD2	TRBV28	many	CASSPMGGRAGTDTQYF	TGTGCCAGCAGCCCCATGGGGGGGAGGGCCGGCACAGATACGCAGTATTTT
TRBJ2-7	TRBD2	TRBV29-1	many	CSAGTRGMEQYF	TGCAGCGCCGGGACTAGGGGGATGGAGCAGTACTTC
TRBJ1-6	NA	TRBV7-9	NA	CASSLGPQGGSPLHF	TGTGCCAGCAGCTTAGGCCCGCAGGGTGGTTCACCCCTCCACTTT
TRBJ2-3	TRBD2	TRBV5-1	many	CASSEGLAGVPDTQYF	TGCGCCAGCAGCGAGGGACTAGCGGGAGTCCCCGATACGCAGTATTTT
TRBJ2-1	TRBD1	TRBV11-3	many	CASSLGGGQAYNEQFF	TGTGCCAGCAGCTTAGGTGGCGGACAGGCTTACAATGAGCAGTTCTTC
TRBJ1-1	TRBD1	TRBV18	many	CASSPAAGGLAEAFF	TGTGCCAGCTCACCAGCGGCAGGGGGCTTGGCTGAAGCTTTCTTT
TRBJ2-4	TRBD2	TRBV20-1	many	CGSLAGGLNIQYF	TGCGGCAGCTTAGCGGGAGGTTTGAACATTCAGTACTTC
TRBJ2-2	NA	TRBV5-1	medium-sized	CASSQNGIPNTGELFF	TGCGCCAGCAGCCAGAACGGCATACCGAACACCGGGGAGCTGTTTTTT
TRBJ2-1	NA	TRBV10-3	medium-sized	CAITIGVANNEQFF	TGTGCCATCACCATAGGGGTAGCAAACAATGAGCAGTTCTTC
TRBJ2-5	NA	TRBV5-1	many	CASSLGEETQYF	TGCGCCAGCAGCCTGGGAGAAGAGACCCAGTACTTC
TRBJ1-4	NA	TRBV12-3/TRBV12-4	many	CASSFFRGGEKLFF	TGTGCCAGCAGTTTTTTCAGGGGTGGCGAAAAACTGTTTTTT
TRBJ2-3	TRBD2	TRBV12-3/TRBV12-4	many	CASSTSGRLADTQYF	TGTGCCAGCAGCACTAGCGGGAGGCTAGCAGATACGCAGTATTTT
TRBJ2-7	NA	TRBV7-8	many	CASSYDRKSYEQYF	TGTGCCAGCAGCTATGACAGGAAGTCCTACGAGCAGTACTTC
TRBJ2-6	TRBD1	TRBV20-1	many	CSARDIQGTGGFGANVLTF	TGCAGTGCTAGAGATATCCAGGGGACAGGGGGCTTCGGGGCCAACGTCCTGACTTTC
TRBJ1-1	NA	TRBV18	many	CASSPPGGINTEAFF	TGTGCCAGCTCACCACCAGGCGGGATTAACACTGAAGCTTTCTTT
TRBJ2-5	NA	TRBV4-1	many	CASSQDVSGTYQETQYF	TGCGCCAGCAGCCAAGATGTGTCAGGAACCTACCAAGAGACCCAGTACTTC
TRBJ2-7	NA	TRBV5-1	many	CASSFTARSSYEQYF	TGCGCCAGCAGCTTTACAGCGCGGAGCTCCTACGAGCAGTACTTC
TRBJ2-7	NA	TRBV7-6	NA	CASSNLGYEQYF	TGTGCCAGCAGCAACCTAGGCTACGAGCAGTACTTC
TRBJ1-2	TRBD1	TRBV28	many	CASSFLLTGGAPSTF	TGTGCCAGCAGTTTCTTACTGACAGGGGGGGCCCCTTCCACCTTC
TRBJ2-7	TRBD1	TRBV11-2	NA	CASNHQQGPSYEQYF	TGTGCCAGCAACCACCAACAGGGGCCCTCCTACGAGCAGTACTTC